These 26 T cell receptor beta chains share one sample of origin, sequenced in a study of blood T cells in healthy people across ages. A sample-barcoded 5' primer and a J-beta primer mix were used in a second PCR of about 6 to 11 cycles. TCRdb re-analysed the 5' RACE reads in MiXCR, keeping a single row per CDR3 protein. The sample includes about 800,000 distinct CDR3 sequences, roughly 60% of them seen just once. Sequenced sample: blood. All receptors derive from a young man in good health.

V usage is TRBV25-1 and J usage is TRBJ2-5; 14 bases fit TRBD2. The V segment lost 4 bases and the J segment 2 bases; nucleotides outside the gene matches: 6. The germline gives CDR1 MGHDK, CDR2 SYGVNS. The length of the CDR3 is 17 residues. CDR3 in DNA: TGTGCCAGCAGTGTTGGGACTAGCGGGAGAGATCAAGAGACCCAGTACTTC. Its translation: CASSVGTSGRDQETQYF.

V usage is TRBV24-1 and J usage is TRBJ2-1; TRBD1 aligns across 10 bases. This CDR3 comprises 15 residues. CDR1 and CDR2 (germline): KGHDR, SFDVKD. J was trimmed by 6 bases and V by 4 bases; bases with no gene match: 5. The CDR3 here is CATSDNDRGLNEQFF. In DNA, the CDR3 is TGTGCCACCAGTGACAATGACAGGGGGCTCAATGAGCAGTTCTTC.

The chain joins TRBV5-6 to TRBJ1-1, with TRBD1 as a possible D gene (5 bases). The length of the CDR3 is 13 residues. CDR1 is SGHDT and CDR2 is YYEEEE in the germline V gene. V was clipped by 0 bases and J by 6 bases, with 9 bases between them. The CDR3 sequence is CASSLAGQAEAFF. In DNA, the CDR3 is TGTGCCAGCAGCTTGGCAGGGCAGGCTGAAGCTTTCTTT. The whole variable domain, filled in from reference TRBV5-6 and TRBJ1-1, reads DAGVTQSPTHLIKTRGQQVTLRCSPKSGHDTVSWYQQALGQGPQFIFQYYEEEERQRGNFPDRFSGHQFPNYSSELNVNALLLGDSALYLCASSLAGQAEAFFGQGTRLTVV.

This clonotype appeared a few times. The chain recombines TRBV11-3 with TRBJ2-7; D gene uncertain. The CDR3 is 13 residues long. The germline gives CDR1 SGHNT, CDR2 YENEEA. Deletions cut 5 bases from V and 2 bases from J, with 10 bases between. The CDR3 nucleotides are TGTGCCAGCAGCCAGGACGATGCCTACGAGCAGTACTTC. As protein: CASSQDDAYEQYF.

The rearrangement links TRBV28 to TRBJ2-7, with D perhaps TRBD1 (6 bases). The CDR3 spans 13 residues. CDR1 MDHEN and CDR2 SYDVKM come from the germline V gene. The ends were cut back, 7 bases at V and 3 bases at J, with 13 bases in the middle. The CDR3: CASTHQGFYEQYF. The CDR3 coding sequence is TGTGCCAGCACCCACCAGGGGTTCTACGAGCAGTACTTC.

The chain couples TRBV3-1 to TRBJ2-2; D might be TRBD2 (6 bases). There are 16 residues in the CDR3. Between the trimmed V and J ends, which lost 1 base and 7 bases, there was a span of 16 bases. The germline V gene encodes CDR1 LGHDT and CDR2 YNNKEL (reference sequence). In nucleotides, the CDR3 is TGTGCCAGCAGCCAAGTACTATCCGGGAGCTACGGGGAGCTGTTTTTT. Its translation is CASSQVLSGSYGELFF.

This chain uses TRBV20-1 with TRBJ2-5; TRBD1 or TRBD2 may be the D gene (5 bases each). V lost 5 bases and J lost 3, with 13 bases in between. CDR3 length: 13 residues. CDR1 is DFQATT and CDR2 is SNEGSKA in the germline V gene (reference sequence). The CDR3 region is CSASRGWEETQYF. CDR3 coding DNA: TGCAGTGCTTCCCGGGGCTGGGAAGAGACCCAGTACTTC.

For the CDR3, the DNA is TGTGCCAGCAGCCCATCTAGCGGGACTACAGATACGCAGTATTTT. It translates to CASSPSSGTTDTQYF. The V gene is TRBV12-3 or TRBV12-4, the J gene TRBJ2-3; 9 bases fit TRBD2. There are 15 residues in the CDR3. Trimming at V came to 6 bases and at J to 3 bases, leaving 7 bases not matched to a gene.

Regarding this clonotype: One end of the junction is discordant with germline, which a read error may explain. The CDR3 loop is CASSEAGPYQPHHF. As DNA, the CDR3 is TGTGCCAGCAGTGAAGCGGGACCGTATCAGCCCCATCATTTT. J is TRBJ1-5 and V is TRBV6-1, with D possibly being TRBD1 (5 bases). The germline CDR1 and CDR2 sequences are MNHNS and SASEGT. This CDR3 has 14 residues.

The count of this clonotype is one. The chain joins TRBV6-5 to TRBJ2-5; 9 bases line up with TRBD2. J gave up 4 bases and V 0 bases, and 6 bases lay outside the gene matches. Germline CDR1 and CDR2: MNHEY and SVGAGI. CDR3 length: 16 amino acids. Written as DNA, the CDR3 is TGTGCCAGCAGTTACTCGTTGGGACTAGCAATAGAGACCCAGTACTTC. Translating gives CASSYSLGLAIETQYF.

The V and J genes are TRBV6-2 or TRBV6-3 and TRBJ2-7, with D uncertain. CDR1 MNHEY and CDR2 SVGEGT come from the germline V gene. This CDR3 contains 11 residues. Trimming pared 7 bases from V and 5 bases from J, leaving 9 bases between. The chain's CDR3 is CASTDLNEQYF. Here the CDR3 DNA reads TGTGCCAGCACCGATCTCAACGAGCAGTACTTC.

The chain is built from TRBV5-4 and TRBJ1-2; TRBD1 matches at 9 bases. There are 14 residues in the CDR3. From germline, CDR1 is SGHNT and CDR2 YYREEE (reference sequence). Losses at the gene ends were 5 bases for V and 6 bases for J; bases not matched to a gene: 8. The chain's CDR3 is CASRRQGEQNGYTF. The CDR3 bases are TGTGCCAGCAGAAGACAGGGGGAGCAGAATGGCTACACCTTC. Combining the CDR3 with reference TRBV5-4 and TRBJ1-2 gives the whole variable domain ETGVTQSPTHLIKTRGQQVTLRCSSQSGHNTVSWYQQALGQGPQFIFQYYREEENGRGNFPPRFSGLQFPNYSSELNVNALELDDSALYLCASRRQGEQNGYTFGSGTRLTVV.

The table lists this clonotype with a few counts. The chain has TRBV6-5 and TRBJ1-4; 7 bases are a match to TRBD1. The CDR3 loop spans 13 amino acids. Germline CDR1 reads MNHEY; CDR2 reads SVGAGI. With V trimmed by 5 bases and J by 8 bases, 5 bases remained unmatched. CDR3 coding DNA: TGTGCCAGCAGTGACAGGGTGAGGGAAAAACTGTTTTTT. Residues: CASSDRVREKLFF.

The rearrangement links TRBV7-9 to TRBJ1-2, with 8 bases aligning to TRBD1. Germline V lookup: CDR1 SEHNR, CDR2 FQNEAQ (reference sequence). The V gene end was trimmed by 7 bases and the J gene end by 6 bases; junction bases not matched to a gene: 16. The CDR3 is made up of 16 amino acids. The CDR3 loop reads CASNLGPTGDLHGYTF. DNA of the CDR3: TGTGCCAGCAACCTAGGTCCGACAGGGGATTTGCATGGCTACACCTTC. Filled out from reference TRBV7-9 and TRBJ1-2, the complete variable domain reads DTGVSQNPRHKITKRGQNVTFRCDPISEHNRLYWYRQTLGQGPEFLTYFQNEAQLEKSRLLSDRFSAERPKGSFSTLEIQRTEQGDSAMYLCASNLGPTGDLHGYTFGSGTRLTVV.

With respect to this clonotype: A read error may produce the germline difference seen at one junction end. The V and J genes are TRBV7-2 and TRBJ2-5; D not resolved. Per the germline V gene, CDR1 is SGHTA and CDR2 is FQGNSA. The CDR3 is made up of 13 amino acids. The CDR3 is CAGSHGPATQQYF. The DNA for the CDR3 is TGTGCCGGCAGCCACGGTCCCGCAACCCAGCAGTACTTC.

The chain is built from TRBV20-1 and TRBJ2-5, with unresolved D. With the DNA end fitting TRBJ2-7 better, the J assignment may be wrong. CDR1 DFQATT and CDR2 SNEGSKA come from the germline V gene (reference sequence). CDR3 length equals 14 residues. Written as DNA, the CDR3 is TGCAGTGTCAAGAGGTGGGGTACCGGCGACGAGCAGTACTTC. Encoded protein: CSVKRWGTGDEQYF.

The chain has TRBV25-1 and TRBJ2-1, with 9 bases fitting TRBD2. CDR1 MGHDK and CDR2 SYGVNS come from the germline V gene. The CDR3 contains 14 residues. V lost 7 bases to trimming and J lost 8 bases; unmatched junction nucleotides: 9. The CDR3 coding sequence is TGTGCCAGCATCGGGACTAGCTTTCGCGATGAGCAGTTCTTC. Residues: CASIGTSFRDEQFF.

This clonotype was counted only a few times. This chain uses TRBV20-1 with TRBJ2-4; D possibly corresponds to TRBD1 (6 bases). The closer fit of TRBJ2-7 to the DNA end suggests the J call may be wrong. Germline V gene data show CDR1 as DFQATT and CDR2 as SNEGSKA (reference sequence). This CDR3 is built from 15 residues. This CDR3 reads CSARKGTPFYYEQYF. The CDR3 DNA reads as TGCAGTGCTAGAAAAGGGACACCTTTTTACTACGAGCAGTACTTC.

The chain couples TRBV7-9 to TRBJ1-1; a possible D gene is TRBD1 (6 bases). Germline V CDR1 and CDR2: SEHNR, FQNEAQ (reference sequence). The V gene lost 4 bases and the J gene lost 0 bases, with 15 bases spanning the gap. This CDR3 has 16 residues. The CDR3 nucleotides read TGTGCCAGCAGCTCCCAGGACAGCCCTTTGAACACTGAAGCTTTCTTT. Its protein is CASSSQDSPLNTEAFF.

In nucleotides, the CDR3 is TGTGCCAGCTCACCTACAGGTTCTCAGCCCCAGCATTTT. Translated, it gives CASSPTGSQPQHF. The chain combines TRBV18 with TRBJ1-5; D might be TRBD1 (5 bases). The germline V gene encodes CDR1 KGHSH and CDR2 LQKENI. Trimming removed 3 bases from V and 6 bases from J, with 9 bases in between. This CDR3 is 13 amino acids long.

DNA for the CDR3: TGTGCCAGCATTCCCTTGAGCTCCTACGAGCAGTACTTC. Its translation: CASIPLSSYEQYF. The genes are TRBV7-9 and TRBJ2-7; D is ambiguous. The CDR3 covers 13 residues. CDR1 is SEHNR and CDR2 is FQNEAQ in the germline V gene (reference sequence). V dropped 7 bases and J dropped 0 bases, with 10 bases sitting between them.

The rearrangement joins TRBV19 to TRBJ1-5; 7 positions agree with TRBD1. The CDR3 covers 15 residues. Per the germline V gene, CDR1 is LNHDA and CDR2 is SQIVND (reference sequence). V was pared by 3 bases and J by 6 bases, with 8 bases of the junction left unmatched. DNA for the CDR3: TGTGCCAGTAGTATTTCCCGAGGGGGCGGTCAGCCCCAGCATTTT. It encodes CASSISRGGGQPQHF.

This rearrangement joins TRBV7-3 to TRBJ2-5; TRBD1 aligns across 7 bases. The V and J ends lost 5 bases and 4 bases, in that order; junction bases with no gene match: 7. Germline-derived CDR1 and CDR2 are SGHTA and FQGTGA. The CDR3 is made up of 14 amino acids. The CDR3 is CASSPTGFSETQYF. CDR3 nucleotides: TGTGCCAGCAGCCCGACAGGGTTTTCAGAGACCCAGTACTTC. The full variable domain, with the rest looked up from reference TRBV7-3 and TRBJ2-5, is GAGVSQTPSNKVTEKGKYVELRCDPISGHTALYWYRQSLGQGPEFLIYFQGTGAADDSGLPNDRFFAVRPEGSVSTLKIQRTERGDSAVYLCASSPTGFSETQYFGPGTRLLVL.

This chain links TRBV9 with TRBJ2-3; 7 bases agree with TRBD1. CDR1 and CDR2 from the germline V gene are SGDLS and YYNGEE. The CDR3 length is 16 residues. The ends lost 4 bases at V and 2 bases at J; junction bases unmatched: 10. This chain's CDR3 is CASSRFGTANTDTQYF. The CDR3 DNA is TGTGCCAGCAGCCGATTCGGGACAGCCAACACAGATACGCAGTATTTT.

The CDR3 loop is CASSLNSYTDTQYF. The DNA for the CDR3 is TGCGCCAGCAGCTTGAACAGCTACACAGATACGCAGTATTTT. V is TRBV5-1 and J is TRBJ2-3; D is unclear. The CDR3 is made up of 14 amino acids. Germline V gene sequence: CDR1 SGHRS, CDR2 YFSETQ. V was cut by 1 base and J by 2 bases, with 8 bases left in between. The full variable domain, rest sourced from reference TRBV5-1 and TRBJ2-3, is KAGVTQTPRYLIKTRGQQVTLSCSPISGHRSVSWYQQTPGQGLQFLFEYFSETQRNKGNFPGRFSGRQFSNSRSEMNVSTLELGDSALYLCASSLNSYTDTQYFGPGTRLTVL.

CDR3 sequence reads: CASSYSKRRRGETQYF. CDR3 DNA: TGTGCCAGCAGTTACTCAAAACGCAGGAGGGGGGAGACCCAGTACTTC. The rearrangement links TRBV6-5 to TRBJ2-5; D possibly matches TRBD1 or TRBD2 (6 bases each). The ends were cut back, 0 bases at V and 5 bases at J, with 16 bases in the middle. This CDR3 has 16 residues. Germline loops: CDR1 MNHEY, CDR2 SVGAGI.